This T cell receptor beta chain was obtained from a study of a mutant IDH1 vaccine in newly diagnosed glioma. In the study overall: The treated population exhibited a male proportion of around 62%, a female proportion of roughly 40%, and a mean age of around 40 years. The earlier regimen, radiotherapy, temozolomide, or both, was most often both.

Specified time point: week 23, last vaccination. A 20-mer mutant IDH1 peptide at 300 ug was injected subcutaneously with topical imiquimod. On this clone itself: Its antigen is still unknown.

Produced via immunoSEQ multiplex PCR; TCRdb's table is partial and in-frame only. In the table there are some 60,000 clones, 87% of which are singletons. The source is a man in his forties or fifties with glioma. The starting material was PBMCs, obtained from a glioma patient whose treatment included an IDH1 peptide vaccine.

In nucleotides, the CDR3 is TGTGCCAGCAGCCAAGCCTATAGCGGGAGGGCCTTTACAGATACGCAGTATTTT. Protein: CASSQAYSGRAFTDTQYF. The chain is built from TRBV4-2 and TRBJ2-3; 11 nucleotides match TRBD2. With V trimmed by 1 base and J by 3 bases, 9 bases remained unmatched. Germline CDR1 reads LGHNA; CDR2 reads YNFKEQ. The CDR3 is 18 amino acids.